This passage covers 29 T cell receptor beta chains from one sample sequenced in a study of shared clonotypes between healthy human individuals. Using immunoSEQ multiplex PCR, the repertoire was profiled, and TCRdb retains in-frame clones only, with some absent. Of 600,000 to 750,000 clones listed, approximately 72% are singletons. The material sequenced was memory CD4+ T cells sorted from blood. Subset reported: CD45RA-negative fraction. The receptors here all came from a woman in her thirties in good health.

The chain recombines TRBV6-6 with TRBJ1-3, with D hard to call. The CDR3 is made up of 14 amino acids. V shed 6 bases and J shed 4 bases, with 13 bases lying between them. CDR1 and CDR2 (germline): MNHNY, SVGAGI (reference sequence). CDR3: CASRPFAGGNTIYF. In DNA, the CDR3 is TGTGCCAGCAGGCCCTTCGCCGGCGGAAACACCATATATTTT.

The CDR3 loop is CASSGTNTGELFF. CDR3 in DNA: TGTGCCAGCAGCGGAACTAACACCGGGGAGCTGTTTTTT. The chain carries TRBV2 and TRBJ2-2; D not resolved. V dropped 6 bases and J dropped 2 bases, with 7 bases sitting between them. Per the germline V gene, CDR1 is SNHLY and CDR2 is FYNNEI. The CDR3 extends over 13 amino acids. Together with reference TRBV2 and TRBJ2-2, the CDR3 gives the full variable domain: EPEVTQTPSHQVTQMGQEVILRCVPISNHLYFYWYRQILGQKVEFLVSFYNNEISEKSEIFDDQFSVERPDGSNFTLKIRSTKLEDSAMYFCASSGTNTGELFFGEGSRLTVL.

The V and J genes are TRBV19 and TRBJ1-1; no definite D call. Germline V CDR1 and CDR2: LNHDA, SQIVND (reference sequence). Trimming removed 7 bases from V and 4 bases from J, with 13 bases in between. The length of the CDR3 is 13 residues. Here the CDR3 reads CASTPVGRTEAFF. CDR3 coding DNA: TGTGCCAGTACCCCCGTAGGTCGCACTGAAGCTTTCTTT. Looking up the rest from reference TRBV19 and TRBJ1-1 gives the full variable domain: DGGITQSPKYLFRKEGQNVTLSCEQNLNHDAMYWYRQDPGQGLRLIYYSQIVNDFQKGDIAEGYSVSREKKESFPLTVTSAQKNPTAFYLCASTPVGRTEAFFGQGTRLTVV.

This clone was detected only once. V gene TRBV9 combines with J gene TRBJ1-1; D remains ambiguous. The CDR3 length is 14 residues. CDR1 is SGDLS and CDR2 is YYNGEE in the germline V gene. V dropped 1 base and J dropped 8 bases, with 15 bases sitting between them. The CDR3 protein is CASSVLVDPLEAFF. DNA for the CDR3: TGTGCCAGCAGCGTATTGGTGGACCCCCTCGAAGCTTTCTTT.

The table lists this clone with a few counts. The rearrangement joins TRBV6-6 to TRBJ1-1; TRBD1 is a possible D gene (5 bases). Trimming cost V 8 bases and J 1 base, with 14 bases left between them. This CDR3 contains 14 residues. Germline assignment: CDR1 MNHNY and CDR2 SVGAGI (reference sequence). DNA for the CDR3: TGTGCCAGCCAAATTACAACAGGGAACACTGAAGCTTTCTTT. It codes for CASQITTGNTEAFF.

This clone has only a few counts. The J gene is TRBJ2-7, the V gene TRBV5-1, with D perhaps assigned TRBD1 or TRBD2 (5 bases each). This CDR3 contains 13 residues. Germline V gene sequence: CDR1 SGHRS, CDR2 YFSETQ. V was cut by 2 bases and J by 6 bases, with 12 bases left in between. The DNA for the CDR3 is TGCGCCAGCAGCTTCAGGTGGGACCGCGAGCAGTACTTC. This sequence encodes CASSFRWDREQYF.

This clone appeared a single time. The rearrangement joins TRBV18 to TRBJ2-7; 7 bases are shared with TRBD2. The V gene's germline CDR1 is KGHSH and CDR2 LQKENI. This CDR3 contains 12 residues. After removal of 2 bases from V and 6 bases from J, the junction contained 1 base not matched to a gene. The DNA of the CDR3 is TGTGCCAGCTCACCAGGGGGGGGCGAGCAGTACTTC. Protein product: CASSPGGGEQYF.

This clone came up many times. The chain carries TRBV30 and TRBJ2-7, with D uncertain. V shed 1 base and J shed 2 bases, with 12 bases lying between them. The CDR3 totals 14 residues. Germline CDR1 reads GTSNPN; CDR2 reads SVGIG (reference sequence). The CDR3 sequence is CAWSDRRLPYEQYF. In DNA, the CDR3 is TGTGCCTGGAGTGACCGGCGGTTACCCTACGAGCAGTACTTC.

The DNA of the CDR3 is TGCAGTGCTAGACAGGGTTGGGAGCAGTACTTC. This encodes CSARQGWEQYF. V usage is TRBV20-1 and J usage is TRBJ2-7, with D perhaps TRBD1 (5 bases). The CDR3 consists of 11 residues. Trimming took 2 bases from V and 7 from J, leaving 9 bases between them. The germline gives CDR1 DFQATT, CDR2 SNEGSKA (reference sequence).

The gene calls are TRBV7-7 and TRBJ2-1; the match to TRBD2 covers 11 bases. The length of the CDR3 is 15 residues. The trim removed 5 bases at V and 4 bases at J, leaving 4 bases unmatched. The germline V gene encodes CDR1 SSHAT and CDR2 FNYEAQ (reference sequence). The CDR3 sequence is CASSAGTSGYNEQFF. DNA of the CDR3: TGTGCCAGCAGCGCCGGGACTAGCGGTTACAATGAGCAGTTCTTC. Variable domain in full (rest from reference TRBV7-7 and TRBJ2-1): GAGVSQSPRYKVTKRGQDVTLRCDPISSHATLYWYQQALGQGPEFLTYFNYEAQPDKSGLPSDRFSAERPEGSISTLTIQRTEQRDSAMYRCASSAGTSGYNEQFFGPGTRLTVL.

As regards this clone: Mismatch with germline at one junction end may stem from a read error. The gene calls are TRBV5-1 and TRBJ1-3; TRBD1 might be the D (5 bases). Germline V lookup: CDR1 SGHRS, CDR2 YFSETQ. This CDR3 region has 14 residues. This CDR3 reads CASSLDMHGNTIYF. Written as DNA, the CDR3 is TGCGCCAGCAGTTTGGACATGCACGGAAACACCATATATTTT.

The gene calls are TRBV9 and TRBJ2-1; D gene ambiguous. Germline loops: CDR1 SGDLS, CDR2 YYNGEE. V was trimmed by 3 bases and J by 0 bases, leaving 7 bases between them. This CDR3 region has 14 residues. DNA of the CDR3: TGTGCCAGCAGCGGAGGCCTCTCCTACAATGAGCAGTTCTTC. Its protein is CASSGGLSYNEQFF.

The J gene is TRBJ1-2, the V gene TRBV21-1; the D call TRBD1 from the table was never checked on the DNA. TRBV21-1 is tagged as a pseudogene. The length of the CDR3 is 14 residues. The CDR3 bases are TGTGCCAGCAGCAAAGTGTCAGGGGGGAGTGGCTACACCTTC. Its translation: CASSKVSGGSGYTF.

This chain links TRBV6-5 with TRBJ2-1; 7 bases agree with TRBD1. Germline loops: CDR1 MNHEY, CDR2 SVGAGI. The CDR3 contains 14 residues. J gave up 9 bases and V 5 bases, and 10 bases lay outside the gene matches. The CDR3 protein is CASSRKGQWLEQFF. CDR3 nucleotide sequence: TGTGCCAGCAGTCGAAAGGGACAGTGGCTTGAGCAGTTCTTC.

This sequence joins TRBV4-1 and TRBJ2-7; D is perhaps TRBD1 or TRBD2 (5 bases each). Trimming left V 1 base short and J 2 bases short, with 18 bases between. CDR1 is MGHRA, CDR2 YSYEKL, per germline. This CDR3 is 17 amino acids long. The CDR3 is CASSQGRGGSVTYEQYF. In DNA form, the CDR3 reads TGCGCCAGCAGCCAAGGAAGGGGTGGGAGTGTCACCTACGAGCAGTACTTC.

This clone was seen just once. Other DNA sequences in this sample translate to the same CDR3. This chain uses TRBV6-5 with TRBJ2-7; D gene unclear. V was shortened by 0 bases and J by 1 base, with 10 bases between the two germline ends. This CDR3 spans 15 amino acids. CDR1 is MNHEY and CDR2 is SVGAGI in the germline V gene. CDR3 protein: CASSYSLAESYEQYF. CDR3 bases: TGTGCCAGCAGTTACTCTTTGGCAGAGTCCTACGAGCAGTACTTC.

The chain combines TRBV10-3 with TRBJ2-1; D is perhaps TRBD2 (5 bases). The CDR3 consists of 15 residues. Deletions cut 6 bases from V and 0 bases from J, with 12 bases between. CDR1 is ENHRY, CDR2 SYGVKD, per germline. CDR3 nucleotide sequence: TGTGCCATCAGGCGAGAGGGAAGCTCCTACAATGAGCAGTTCTTC. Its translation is CAIRREGSSYNEQFF.

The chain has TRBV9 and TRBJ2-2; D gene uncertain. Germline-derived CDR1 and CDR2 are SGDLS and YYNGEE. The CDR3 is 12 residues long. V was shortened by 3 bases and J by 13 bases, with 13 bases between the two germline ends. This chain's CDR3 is CASSAAGPTLFF. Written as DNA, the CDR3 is TGTGCCAGCAGCGCTGCCGGGCCGACGCTGTTTTTT.

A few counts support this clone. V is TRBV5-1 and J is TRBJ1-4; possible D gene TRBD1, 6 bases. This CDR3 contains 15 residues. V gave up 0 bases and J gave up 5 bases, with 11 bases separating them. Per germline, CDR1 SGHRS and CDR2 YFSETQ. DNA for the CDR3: TGCGCCAGCAGCTTGGTTCCAGGGGCCAATGAAAAACTGTTTTTT. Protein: CASSLVPGANEKLFF.

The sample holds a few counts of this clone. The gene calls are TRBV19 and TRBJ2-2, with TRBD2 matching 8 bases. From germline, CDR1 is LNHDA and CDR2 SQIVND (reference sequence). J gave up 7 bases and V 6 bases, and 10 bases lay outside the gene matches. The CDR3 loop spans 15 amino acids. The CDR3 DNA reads TGTGCCAGTAGATTGCGAGCGGGAGTCGGCGGGGAGCTGTTTTTT. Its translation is CASRLRAGVGGELFF.

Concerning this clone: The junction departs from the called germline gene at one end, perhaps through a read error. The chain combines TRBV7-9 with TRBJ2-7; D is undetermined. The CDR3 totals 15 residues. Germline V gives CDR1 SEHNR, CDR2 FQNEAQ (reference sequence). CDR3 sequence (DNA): TGCGCCAGCAGCCAGCGACCGGACGGTGCCTACGAGCAGTACTTC. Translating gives CASSQRPDGAYEQYF.

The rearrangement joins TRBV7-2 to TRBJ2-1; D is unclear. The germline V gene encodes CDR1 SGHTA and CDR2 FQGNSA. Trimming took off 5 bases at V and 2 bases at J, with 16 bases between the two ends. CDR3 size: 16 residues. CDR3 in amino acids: CASSLSGSFTYNEQFF. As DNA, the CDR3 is TGTGCCAGCAGCCTCTCCGGGTCGTTCACCTACAATGAGCAGTTCTTC.

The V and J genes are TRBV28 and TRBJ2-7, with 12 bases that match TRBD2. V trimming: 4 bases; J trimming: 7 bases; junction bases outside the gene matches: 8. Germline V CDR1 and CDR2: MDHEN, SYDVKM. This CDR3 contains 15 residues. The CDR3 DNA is TGTGCCAGCAGTTCCGGCCCTAGCGGGAGGGGTGAGCAGTACTTC. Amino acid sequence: CASSSGPSGRGEQYF.

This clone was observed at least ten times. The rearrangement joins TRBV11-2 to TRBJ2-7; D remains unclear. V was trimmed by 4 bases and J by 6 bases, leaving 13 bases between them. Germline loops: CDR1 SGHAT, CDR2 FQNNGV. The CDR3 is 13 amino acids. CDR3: CASSYRTDPEQYF. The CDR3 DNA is TGTGCCAGCAGCTATAGGACGGATCCCGAGCAGTACTTC.

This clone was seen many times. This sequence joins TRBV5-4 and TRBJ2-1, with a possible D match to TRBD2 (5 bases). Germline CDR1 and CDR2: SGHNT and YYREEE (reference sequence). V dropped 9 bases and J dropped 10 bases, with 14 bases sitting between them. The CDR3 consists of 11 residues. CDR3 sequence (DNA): TGTGCCACGACTCGGACTGGGGAGCAGTTCTTC. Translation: CATTRTGEQFF.

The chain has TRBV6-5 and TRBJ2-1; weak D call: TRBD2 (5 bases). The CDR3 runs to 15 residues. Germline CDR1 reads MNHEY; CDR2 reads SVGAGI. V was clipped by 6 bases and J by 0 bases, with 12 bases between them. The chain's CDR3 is CASRSTGSSYNEQFF. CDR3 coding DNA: TGTGCCAGCAGATCCACTGGGAGCTCCTACAATGAGCAGTTCTTC.

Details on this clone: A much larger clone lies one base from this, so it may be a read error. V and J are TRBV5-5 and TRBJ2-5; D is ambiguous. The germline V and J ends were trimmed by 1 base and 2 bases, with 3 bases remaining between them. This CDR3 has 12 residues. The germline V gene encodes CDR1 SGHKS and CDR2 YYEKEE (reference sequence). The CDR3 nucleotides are TGTGCCAGCAGCTTGTCACAAGAGACCCAGTACTTC. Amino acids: CASSLSQETQYF.

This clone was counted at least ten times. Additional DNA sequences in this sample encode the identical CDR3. This CDR3 is CASSVASGSYNEQFF. CDR3 nucleotide sequence: TGCGCCAGCAGCGTCGCTAGCGGGAGTTACAATGAGCAGTTCTTC. J is TRBJ2-1 and V is TRBV5-1, with 10 bases aligning to TRBD2. J was trimmed by 4 bases and V by 4 bases; bases with no gene match: 5. The germline V gene encodes CDR1 SGHRS and CDR2 YFSETQ. The CDR3 spans 15 residues.

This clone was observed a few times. DNA of the CDR3: TGCAGCGTTGGAGCGGGATGGTACAATGAGCAGTTCTTC. Translation: CSVGAGWYNEQFF. The chain has TRBV29-1 and TRBJ2-1, with 7 bases identical to TRBD2. Losses at the gene ends were 4 bases for V and 4 bases for J; bases not matched to a gene: 4. CDR1 and CDR2 from the germline V gene are SQVTM and ANQGSEA. This CDR3 has 13 amino acids.